The sequence of this T cell receptor (beta chain) was determined in a study of shared clonotypes between healthy human individuals. Study overall: A donor's plate count was three for CD4 naive and three for CD4 memory; CD8 naive had two and CD8 memory one.

Only in-frame clones appear in the TCRdb table, and some are missing; sequencing was by immunoSEQ multiplex PCR. Here the sample spans 2 million to 2.5 million clones, over 90% being singletons. Germline lookup yields CDR1 MDHEN and CDR2 SYDVKM. The CDR3 covers 9 residues. Between the trimmed V and J ends, which lost 8 bases and 10 bases, there was a span of 8 bases. Investigators divided CD4+ cells into CD45RA+ naive and CD45RA-negative memory subsets. Findings of the study overall: A handful of donors held roughly 5% of naive CD4 clonotypes in common.

Notes on this clone: Its target is not known.

The genes are TRBV28 and TRBJ1-2; D might be TRBD1 (6 bases). The specimen was naive CD4+ T cells from PBMCs. The subset here: CD45RA+ positively selected. The source of this sequence is a man aged 18 to 30 in good health. Some clones in this sample may be carry-over from other donors' samples. CDR3 in amino acids: CASGGAYTF. The CDR3 DNA follows: TGTGCCAGCGGGGGGGCCTACACCTTC.